This TCR beta chain emerged from a study of post-analysis software for immune sequencing data. This clonotype was counted once. At one end the junction does not follow the germline gene, possibly because of a read error. cDNA libraries of TCR beta carried unique molecular identifiers. TCRdb recomputed calls from the PCR reads with MiXCR, one row per CDR3 protein. The sample holds over 150,000 distinct CDR3 sequences, roughly 34% seen once. This specimen consisted of blood, obtained after autologous hematopoietic stem cell transplantation. The receptor was isolated from a girl aged 10 to 17 with multiple sclerosis.

CDR3 in DNA: TGCGCCTGCAGCCAAGAATTTCACGGCGGGGGCCGGAATGAGCAGTTCTTC. As protein: CACSQEFHGGGRNEQFF. The chain combines TRBV4-3 with TRBJ2-1; a weak D match, TRBD2 (7 bases). This CDR3 contains 17 residues. Per germline, CDR1 LGHNA and CDR2 YSLEER.